The rows below give T cell receptor beta chains drawn from one sample of a study of molecular identifiers for immune sequencing clone quantification. Each CDR3 protein is one row after TCRdb ran MiXCR on the PCR reads. The table includes a few hundred thousand distinct CDR3 sequences, 20% to 25% detected once. The source material was naive CD8+ T cells from blood, with Jurkat cell RNA spiked in. Receptors originate from a human donor in good health. Some libraries in this study had Jurkat cell RNA spiked in. Each CDR3 is given with its conserved first and last residue. D genes are given only for firm matches. Rows may omit the clone size; those that give it use once, few, many or a size class.

D gene,V gene,J gene,clone size,CDR3 DNA,CDR3 protein
.,TRBV6-6,TRBJ1-3,many,TGTGCCAGCAGTTACCCCGGCCCAAAAAACTCTGGAAACACCATATATTTT,CASSYPGPKNSGNTIYF
TRBD1,TRBV5-5,TRBJ2-5,.,TGTGCCAGCAGCTGGAAGACAGGGGGCCAAGAGACCCAGCACTTC,CASSWKTGGQETQHF
TRBD1,TRBV29-1,TRBJ2-1,many,TGCAGCGTTCCGGGACAGGAGTACAATGAGCAGTTCTTC,CSVPGQEYNEQFF
.,TRBV4-1,TRBJ1-2,.,TGCGCCAGCAGCCAAGAGGGCGGGCCGACGTATGGCAACACCTTC,CASSQEGGPTYGNTF
.,TRBV2,TRBJ1-5,many,TGTGCCAGCAGTGAAGTGTTATTGGGCAATCAGCCCCAGCATTTT,CASSEVLLGNQPQHF
.,TRBV7-9,TRBJ2-1,.,TGTGCCAGCAGCTTTAATGAGCCTGCCTACAATGAGCAGTTCTTC,CASSFNEPAYNEQFF
.,TRBV4-2,TRBJ1-5,.,TGTGCCAGCAGCCAAGATCGACTGCTAAATAGCAATCAGCCCCAGCATTTT,CASSQDRLLNSNQPQHF
.,TRBV7-3,TRBJ2-5,many,TGTGCCAGCAGCTTAGTAGGAGACGAGACCCAGTACTTC,CASSLVGDETQYF
TRBD1,TRBV7-9,TRBJ1-1,many,TGTGCCAGCAGCCCCTTCAGGGGGCTAGACACTGAAGCTTTCTTT,CASSPFRGLDTEAFF
.,TRBV28,TRBJ2-7,.,TGTGCCAGCAGTTTATTTGGGGGCTATGCCTACGAGCAGTACTTC,CASSLFGGYAYEQYF
.,TRBV6-5,TRBJ1-1,few,TGTGCCAGCAGGGTCGGCGGACTCCTGTGGACTGAAGCTTTCTTT,CASRVGGLLWTEAFF
.,TRBV30,TRBJ2-7,few,TGTGCCTGGAGTGTCTTAGTCTCCTACGAGCAGTACTTC,CAWSVLVSYEQYF
.,TRBV29-1,TRBJ1-3,.,TGCAGCGTTCTGGGCTCTGGAAACACCATATATTTT,CSVLGSGNTIYF
.,TRBV7-2,TRBJ2-1,many,TGTGCCAGCAGCTTATCTTCCGGGGGCCGGGGCAATGAGCAGTTCTTC,CASSLSSGGRGNEQFF
.,TRBV20-1,TRBJ1-2,many,TGCAGTGCTAGAGATCGGGGGGCGGATGGCTACACCTTC,CSARDRGADGYTF
.,TRBV12-3/TRBV12-4,TRBJ2-7,.,TGTGCCAGCAGTCAGGCCGCGACCTACGAGCAGTACTTC,CASSQAATYEQYF
.,TRBV11-2,TRBJ2-1,many,TGTGCCAGCAGCTTAATGTACGGGGACAATGAGCAGTTCTTC,CASSLMYGDNEQFF
.,TRBV28,TRBJ2-6,many,TGTGCCAGCAGTCTAAGGCTTTCTGGGGCCAACGTCCTGACTTTC,CASSLRLSGANVLTF
TRBD2,TRBV10-3,TRBJ2-5,.,TGTGCCATCAGTGAATGGCGGGAGGGCCCTCTTGAGACCCAGTACTTC,CAISEWREGPLETQYF
.,TRBV29-1,TRBJ2-7,many,TGCAGCGTTGAAGGAAGACCGGCGGAGCAGTACTTC,CSVEGRPAEQYF
.,TRBV6-6,TRBJ2-6,many,TGTGCCACCAGACGGGACGCTTACTCTGGGGCCAACGTCCTGACTTTC,CATRRDAYSGANVLTF
.,TRBV6-2/TRBV6-3,TRBJ2-7,few,TGTGCCAGCAGTTACTCGAATCCCGGGGGTTCCTCCTACGAGCAGTACTTC,CASSYSNPGGSSYEQYF
.,TRBV20-1,TRBJ1-1,few,TGCAGTGCTAGAGATCAGAACACTGAAGCTTTCTTT,CSARDQNTEAFF
.,TRBV4-3,TRBJ2-7,many,TGCGCCAGCAGCCAAAGCGAAGGTTCCTACGAGCAGTACTTC,CASSQSEGSYEQYF
.,TRBV10-3,TRBJ2-7,few,TGTGCCATCAGTGAGTCGTTGGGTTACGAGCAGTACTTC,CAISESLGYEQYF
TRBD2,TRBV29-1,TRBJ2-7,many,TGCAGCGTTGAAGGGCGCGGGAGGCCCTACGAGCAGTACTTC,CSVEGRGRPYEQYF
.,TRBV11-2,TRBJ2-1,.,TGTGCCAGCACCACCGGCCACTACAATGAGCAGTTCTTC,CASTTGHYNEQFF
TRBD1,TRBV2,TRBJ2-7,many,TGTGCCAGCAGTGCATTTCCGACAGGGCCCGAGCAGTACTTC,CASSAFPTGPEQYF
TRBD1,TRBV10-3,TRBJ2-7,few,TGTGCCATCAGTGACCCCACCAAAGGGACAGGCTCCTACGAGCAGTACTTC,CAISDPTKGTGSYEQYF
.,TRBV11-2,TRBJ2-5,few,TGTGCCAGCAGCTTAGTTGGTTTCGGGGACCAAGAGACCCAGTACTTC,CASSLVGFGDQETQYF
TRBD1,TRBV28,TRBJ2-4,many,TGTGCCAGCGGTGAACAGGGGGCGGACATTCAGTACTTC,CASGEQGADIQYF
.,TRBV28,TRBJ2-3,.,TGTGCCAGCAGTTTCTCGTCTCGGGGAGATACGCAGTATTTT,CASSFSSRGDTQYF
.,TRBV12-3/TRBV12-4,TRBJ2-7,.,TGTGCCAGCAACCTGGGTAGGCTGGAGCAGTACTTC,CASNLGRLEQYF
.,TRBV12-3/TRBV12-4,TRBJ1-1,many,TGTGCCAGCAGTTTGGAGGTCACAGGTCCGATGAACACTGAAGCTTTCTTT,CASSLEVTGPMNTEAFF
.,TRBV4-1,TRBJ1-1,many,TGCGCCAGCAGCCAAGTTTGGGGCGGCGAGGTTCGATCTGAAGCTTTCTTT,CASSQVWGGEVRSEAFF
.,TRBV19,TRBJ2-7,.,TGTGCCAGTAGTATAGTTGTCAGCAACGAGCAGTACTTC,CASSIVVSNEQYF
.,TRBV13,TRBJ2-2,.,TGTGCCAGCAGCGATAACGGGGACGGTAAAAGGAAGGGGGAGCTGTTTTTT,CASSDNGDGKRKGELFF
.,TRBV7-9,TRBJ2-7,few,TGTGCCAGCAGCTTAGGTCCCAGGGTTACCTACGAGCAGTACTTC,CASSLGPRVTYEQYF
.,TRBV24-1,TRBJ1-5,.,TGTGCCACCCGTAGCAATAGCAATCAGCCCCAGCATTTT,CATRSNSNQPQHF
.,TRBV11-2,TRBJ2-1,.,TGTGCCAGCAGCTTAGTGGGGGCTAACTACAATGAGCAGTTCTTC,CASSLVGANYNEQFF
.,TRBV12-5,TRBJ2-3,few,TGTGCTAGTGGTTCAGGCACAGATACGCAGTATTTT,CASGSGTDTQYF
.,TRBV20-1,TRBJ2-3,many,TGCAGTGCTAGAGTAGACTCAGCAGTCAGGGTCGCAGATACGCAGTATTTT,CSARVDSAVRVADTQYF
.,TRBV7-9,TRBJ2-5,.,TGTGCCAGCAGCGCCCCGGGAGCCCGAGTGGGGGAGTCCCAGTACTTC,CASSAPGARVGESQYF
.,TRBV7-6,TRBJ1-3,few,TGTGCCAACACCTCGGACAGTAGCTCTGGAAACACCATATATTTT,CANTSDSSSGNTIYF
.,TRBV30,TRBJ2-2,.,TGTGCCTGGAGTAGTGTAGGGGTCGCCGGGGAGCTGTTTTTT,CAWSSVGVAGELFF
.,TRBV14,TRBJ2-1,few,TGTGCCAGCAGCCAACCTCCTAGCGTCCATGAGCAGTTCTTC,CASSQPPSVHEQFF
.,TRBV28,TRBJ2-7,.,TGTGCCAGCAGTACCGGGAATGGCTACGAGCAGTACTTC,CASSTGNGYEQYF
TRBD1,TRBV4-1,TRBJ1-1,.,TGCGCCAGCAGCCTGGGACAGTTGAACACTGGAGCTTTCTTT,CASSLGQLNTGAFF
.,TRBV12-3/TRBV12-4,TRBJ2-7,.,TGTGCCAGCAGTTCCCCGACAAGCCTGGGCGAGCAGTACTTC,CASSSPTSLGEQYF
.,TRBV4-3,TRBJ1-2,few,TGCGCCAGCAGCCAAGAAGGCAGGGATAACTATGGCTACACCTTC,CASSQEGRDNYGYTF
TRBD1,TRBV12-3/TRBV12-4,TRBJ2-1,.,TGTGCCAGCGCCTCGGGGACAGGGGGCCCTGAGCAGTTCTTC,CASASGTGGPEQFF
TRBD2,TRBV19,TRBJ2-5,few,TGTGCCAGTAGCCCAGGGACTAGAACCCCAGAGACCCAGTACTTC,CASSPGTRTPETQYF
.,TRBV6-2/TRBV6-3,TRBJ2-7,many,TGTGCCAGCAGTTACGGGGCTGAATACGAGCAGTACTTC,CASSYGAEYEQYF
TRBD2,TRBV5-1,TRBJ2-3,many,TGCGCCAGCAGCAAGGGGACTAGCGGTAGCACAGATACGCAGTATTTT,CASSKGTSGSTDTQYF